The subject of this entry is one T cell receptor (beta chain). Antigen: not known. This PCR relied on a set of 60 Vbeta primers and 13 Jbeta primers. Some clones are missing from TCRdb's copy, which holds only in-frame ones; the method was immunoSEQ multiplex PCR. Among 200,000 or so clones listed, approximately 80% were seen once. Per germline, CDR1 SQVTM and CDR2 ANQGSEA. Trimming took 5 bases from V and 7 from J; bases not matched to a gene: 6. CDR3 size: 14 residues. This record belongs to a study of cytomegalovirus exposure and HLA in healthy donors. Whole-study findings and limits: CMV serostatus was the only immune exposure information that was available. Cytomegalovirus association was listed for about 170 TCR beta chains. Reportedly, HLA-A and HLA-B alleles of most subjects were accurately predicted from TCR beta. Certain sequence variants were highly shared and formed a cluster, and this cluster was likely a sequencing artifact.

Sequences were obtained from PBMCs. The receptor was derived from a girl aged 2-10 years in good health and CMV-seronegative. The chain couples TRBV29-1 to TRBJ1-6; 9 nucleotides match TRBD1. The CDR3: CSVQAGTGNSPLHF. The CDR3 DNA follows: TGCAGCGTTCAAGCCGGGACAGGGAATTCACCCCTCCACTTT.